Listed below are T cell receptor beta chains from one sample, sequenced in a study of T cells in tuberculosis. The method was immunoSEQ multiplex PCR; TCRdb's version includes in-frame clones alone and lacks a portion of them. The data show over 35,000 clones, 95% seen once. The sequenced sample was PBMCs. The receptors shown here come from a donor between 10 and 35 years old with latent tuberculosis or without tuberculosis infection. CDR3s include the opening cysteine and the closing phenylalanine or tryptophan. The D gene is left open where the match is weak. Not every row has a clone size; where given, it reads once, few, many or a size class.

TRBJ1-3 | - | TRBV9 | - | CASSPQISGNTIYF | TGTGCCAGCAGCCCACAGATCTCTGGAAACACCATATATTTT
TRBJ1-3 | - | TRBV6-5 | - | CASSPGGPGNTIYF | TGTGCCAGCAGCCCCGGGGGGCCTGGAAACACCATATATTTT
TRBJ2-7 | TRBD2 | TRBV5-1 | - | CASSSGGREQYF | TGCGCCAGCAGCTCGGGAGGGCGCGAGCAGTACTTC
TRBJ2-7 | TRBD2 | TRBV2 | - | CASSGSSGLTSYEQYF | TGTGCCAGCAGTGGTTCTAGCGGATTAACCTCCTACGAGCAGTACTTC
TRBJ2-1 | - | TRBV5-1 | - | CASSLDGHYNEQFF | TGCGCCAGCAGCTTGGACGGACACTACAATGAGCAGTTCTTC
TRBJ1-1 | - | TRBV5-5 | - | CASSLASAGSRTEAFF | TGTGCCAGCAGCTTGGCCTCGGCGGGGTCTCGTACTGAAGCTTTCTTT
TRBJ2-5 | - | TRBV30 | - | CAWSVNGRELEETQYF | TGTGCCTGGAGTGTTAATGGCCGGGAGCTTGAAGAGACCCAGTACTTC
TRBJ2-1 | TRBD2 | TRBV5-1 | - | CASSQNSIPGLAGGLSSYNEQFF | TGCGCCAGCAGCCAGAATAGTATACCGGGACTAGCGGGGGGCCTGAGCTCCTACAATGAGCAGTTCTTC
TRBJ1-5 | TRBD1 | TRBV6-5 | - | CASRQGARGNQPQHF | TGTGCCAGCAGACAGGGGGCGAGGGGCAATCAGCCCCAGCATTTT
TRBJ2-7 | - | TRBV30 | once | CAWSGVASYEQYF | TGTGCCTGGAGTGGAGTAGCCTCCTACGAGCAGTACTTC
TRBJ2-7 | - | TRBV5-1 | - | CASSFDTSYEQYF | TGCGCCAGCAGCTTTGACACCTCCTACGAGCAGTACTTC
TRBJ1-1 | TRBD1 | TRBV18 | - | CASSPEPGQGETEAFF | TGTGCCAGCTCACCGGAGCCGGGACAGGGAGAGACTGAAGCTTTCTTT
TRBJ2-1 | - | TRBV19 | - | CASSMYFEGLYNEQFF | TGTGCCAGTAGTATGTATTTTGAGGGTCTCTACAATGAGCAGTTCTTC
TRBJ1-2 | TRBD1 | TRBV6-1 | - | CASSAPDRGLYGYTF | TGTGCCAGCAGTGCCCCTGACAGGGGCCTCTATGGCTACACCTTC
TRBJ1-1 | - | TRBV29-1 | - | CSGRRDPWNTEAFF | TGCAGCGGAAGGAGGGACCCCTGGAACACTGAAGCTTTCTTT
TRBJ1-6 | TRBD1 | TRBV2 | - | CASGRGTGMPPGSYNSPLHF | TGTGCCAGCGGTCGGGGGACAGGCATGCCCCCCGGCTCCTATAATTCACCCCTCCACTTT
TRBJ2-7 | - | TRBV11-1 | once | CASSFLTQSYEQYF | TGTGCCAGCAGCTTCCTCACACAGTCCTACGAGCAGTACTTC
TRBJ1-2 | - | TRBV28 | - | CASSFLRDYGYTF | TGTGCCAGCAGTTTCCTACGGGACTATGGCTACACCTTC
TRBJ1-5 | - | TRBV28 | - | CASSFPGRDSNQPQHF | TGTGCCAGCAGTTTTCCCGGGCGGGATAGCAATCAGCCCCAGCATTTT
TRBJ2-7 | TRBD1 | TRBV28 | - | CASSFERQGTYEQYF | TGTGCCAGCAGTTTTGAACGACAGGGAACCTACGAGCAGTACTTC
TRBJ1-5 | TRBD1 | TRBV18 | - | CASSAGTGGGLGNQPQHF | TGTGCCAGCTCCGCTGGGACAGGGGGCGGATTAGGCAATCAGCCCCAGCATTTT
TRBJ1-4 | TRBD1 | TRBV28 | - | CASRARDRGLTNEKLFF | TGTGCCAGCAGGGCCCGGGACAGGGGGCTAACTAATGAAAAACTGTTTTTT
TRBJ2-7 | TRBD2 | TRBV5-5 | - | CASSLAGTSGLYEQYF | TGTGCCAGCAGCTTGGCCGGGACTAGCGGGTTGTACGAGCAGTACTTC
TRBJ1-6 | - | TRBV11-2 | - | CASSLQGSETPLHF | TGTGCCAGCAGCTTACAGGGTTCTGAAACACCCCTCCACTTT
TRBJ2-3 | TRBD2 | TRBV7-2 | - | CASSSGLAGGFTDTQYF | TGTGCCAGCAGCTCCGGACTAGCGGGGGGGTTCACAGATACGCAGTATTTT
TRBJ1-1 | - | TRBV5-4 | - | CASSLRQGQRTEAFF | TGTGCCAGCAGCTTAAGGCAGGGGCAGAGGACTGAAGCTTTCTTT
TRBJ2-3 | - | TRBV27 | - | CASSLFLATGDTQYF | TGTGCCAGCAGTTTATTTTTAGCCACAGGAGATACGCAGTATTTT
TRBJ1-4 | - | TRBV5-6 | - | CASSLSPGPDEKLFF | TGTGCCAGCAGCTTGTCTCCAGGGCCGGACGAAAAACTGTTTTTT
TRBJ2-3 | - | TRBV6-5 | - | CASSQRAKTDTQYF | TGTGCCAGTTCTCAGCGAGCTAAAACAGATACGCAGTATTTT
TRBJ1-2 | - | TRBV27 | - | CASRSELKAHGYTF | TGTGCCAGCAGAAGCGAGCTCAAGGCCCATGGCTACACCTTC
TRBJ2-7 | - | TRBV7-9 | - | CASTSGPTAQYF | TGTGCCAGCACATCCGGGCCGACAGCGCAGTACTTC
TRBJ2-7 | TRBD1 | TRBV19 | - | CASSPGQGLYEQYF | TGTGCCAGTAGTCCGGGACAGGGCCTCTACGAGCAGTACTTC
TRBJ2-2 | TRBD1 | TRBV7-2 | - | CASSSGQVITGELFF | TGTGCCAGCAGCTCGGGACAGGTTATCACCGGGGAGCTGTTTTTT
TRBJ2-5 | - | TRBV5-4 | - | CASSFGGAEETQYF | TGTGCCAGCAGCTTCGGAGGGGCAGAAGAGACCCAGTACTTC
TRBJ1-6 | - | TRBV5-4 | - | CASSLGSGYNSPLHF | TGTGCCAGCAGCTTGGGTTCCGGCTATAATTCACCCCTCCACTTT
TRBJ1-1 | TRBD1 | TRBV7-2 | - | CASSPRDRNTEAFF | TGTGCCAGCAGCCCACGGGACAGGAACACTGAAGCTTTCTTT
TRBJ2-7 | - | TRBV5-1 | - | CASSLEGTGYEQYF | TGCGCCAGCAGCTTGGAGGGGACTGGCTACGAGCAGTACTTC
TRBJ1-6 | TRBD1 | TRBV18 | - | CASSLETGRSPLHF | TGTGCCAGCTCACTTGAGACAGGGCGATCACCCCTCCACTTT
TRBJ2-5 | - | TRBV7-6 | few | CASSSTDRQETQYF | TGTGCCAGCAGCTCAACAGACCGCCAAGAGACCCAGTACTTC
TRBJ1-2 | TRBD1 | TRBV7-9 | - | CASSATGEKGYTF | TGTGCCAGCAGTGCAACAGGGGAGAAGGGCTACACCTTC
TRBJ1-1 | - | TRBV7-2 | - | CASSLVSLTGNTEAFF | TGTGCCAGCAGCTTAGTGTCCCTCACAGGGAACACTGAAGCTTTCTTT
TRBJ2-3 | - | TRBV4-3 | - | CASSQGDRSYSTDTQYF | TGCGCCAGCAGCCAAGGAGACAGGTCCTATAGCACAGATACGCAGTATTTT
TRBJ2-2 | - | TRBV9 | - | CASSEDQDTGELFF | TGTGCCAGCAGCGAGGATCAGGACACCGGGGAGCTGTTTTTT
TRBJ1-5 | - | TRBV14 | - | CASSRTGHSNQPQHF | TGTGCCAGCAGCCGAACCGGTCATAGCAATCAGCCCCAGCATTTT
TRBJ2-7 | - | TRBV7-2 | - | CASSPTTGSYEQYF | TGTGCCAGCAGCCCTACCACGGGCTCCTACGAGCAGTACTTC
TRBJ1-5 | - | TRBV6-1 | - | CASSEGGVDQPQHF | TGTGCCAGCAGTGAAGGGGGGGTGGATCAGCCCCAGCATTTT
TRBJ1-2 | - | TRBV5-4 | once | CASSQTINYGYTF | TGTGCCAGCAGCCAGACTATTAACTATGGCTACACCTTC
TRBJ1-5 | TRBD1 | TRBV6-1 | - | CASSSRRGGNQPQHF | TGTGCCAGCAGTTCCCGCAGGGGGGGCAATCAGCCCCAGCATTTT
TRBJ2-2 | - | TRBV5-4 | - | CASSRPSGTNTGELFF | TGTGCCAGCTCACGGCCGTCGGGGACGAACACCGGGGAGCTGTTTTTT
TRBJ1-1 | TRBD1 | TRBV28 | - | CASSYPRGLVDTEAFF | TGTGCCAGCAGTTACCCCAGGGGGCTGGTTGACACTGAAGCTTTCTTT